Presented here are 6 T cell receptor beta chains from one specimen sequenced in a study of blood T cell repertoires in COVID-19. Some clones are missing from TCRdb's copy, which holds only in-frame ones; the method was immunoSEQ multiplex PCR. The table includes 50,000 to 60,000 clones, 85% detected once. The sample comprised peripheral blood. These receptors all come from a human donor in a cohort sampled during active COVID-19.

The rearrangement joins TRBV11-3 to TRBJ2-3, with D maybe TRBD1 (6 bases). The germline CDR1 and CDR2 sequences are SGHNT and YENEEA. The V end was cut by 4 bases, the J end by 4 bases, with 6 bases between. This CDR3 has 12 residues. The CDR3 DNA reads as TGTGCCAGCAGCTCAGGGGCAGATACGCAGTATTTT. It yields the protein CASSSGADTQYF.

J is TRBJ2-7 and V is TRBV5-4; no clear D. Trimming stripped 0 bases from V and 1 base from J, with 5 bases between. Germline V lookup: CDR1 SGHNT, CDR2 YYREEE (reference sequence). This CDR3 has 13 residues. For the CDR3, the DNA is TGTGCCAGCAGCTTGGGGCAGTCCTACGAGCAGTACTTC. Its translation: CASSLGQSYEQYF.

The chain has TRBV4-1 and TRBJ1-5; maybe TRBD1 (6 bases). Per the germline V gene, CDR1 is MGHRA and CDR2 is YSYEKL. The CDR3 is made up of 18 amino acids. Trimming took off 0 bases at V and 3 bases at J, with 18 bases between the two ends. CDR3 amino acids: CASSQDDRGGQFNQPQHF. CDR3 bases: TGCGCCAGCAGCCAAGATGATCGAGGAGGACAGTTCAATCAGCCCCAGCATTTT.

This clone was counted a few times. The chain is built from TRBV28 and TRBJ2-2; D not resolved. V lost 4 bases and J 8 bases, leaving 14 bases between the germline ends. The CDR3 is 14 residues long. The germline V gene encodes CDR1 MDHEN and CDR2 SYDVKM. The CDR3 coding sequence is TGTGCCAGCAGTTCGCCCGCAGAGGAAGGGGAGCTGTTTTTT. Translating it yields CASSSPAEEGELFF.

This CDR3 reads CASSFVAGEIYEQYF. Written as DNA, the CDR3 is TGTGCCAGCAGCTTCGTAGCGGGAGAGATCTACGAGCAGTACTTC. This chain joins TRBV11-3 and TRBJ2-7; 9 nucleotides align to TRBD2. This CDR3 has 15 amino acids. With 3 bases clipped from V and 3 bases from J, the junction kept 6 bases outside the gene matches. Germline values: CDR1 SGHNT, CDR2 YENEEA. The variable domain in full, with the rest retrieved from reference TRBV11-3 and TRBJ2-7, is EAGVVQSPRYKIIEKKQPVAFWCNPISGHNTLYWYLQNLGQGPELLIRYENEEAVDDSQLPKDRFSAERLKGVDSTLKIQPAELGDSAVYLCASSFVAGEIYEQYFGPGTRLTVT.

This clone was seen many times. This sequence joins TRBV11-2 and TRBJ1-1, with 9 bases that match TRBD1. CDR3 length: 17 amino acids. Per the germline V gene, CDR1 is SGHAT and CDR2 is FQNNGV. J lost 1 base, V lost 5 bases, and 11 bases had no gene match. The CDR3 protein is CASSRSRDRDANTEAFF. CDR3 coding DNA: TGTGCCAGCAGCCGGTCCCGGGACAGGGATGCGAACACTGAAGCTTTCTTT.